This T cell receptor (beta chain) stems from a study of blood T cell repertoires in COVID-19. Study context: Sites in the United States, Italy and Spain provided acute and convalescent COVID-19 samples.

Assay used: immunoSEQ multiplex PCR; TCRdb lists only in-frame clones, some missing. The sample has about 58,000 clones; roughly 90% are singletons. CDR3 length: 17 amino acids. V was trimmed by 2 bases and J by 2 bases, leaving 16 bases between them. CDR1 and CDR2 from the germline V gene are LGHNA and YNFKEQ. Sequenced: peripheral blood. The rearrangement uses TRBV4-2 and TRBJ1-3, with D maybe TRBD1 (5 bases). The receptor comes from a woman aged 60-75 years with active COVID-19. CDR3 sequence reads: CASSQRVGGIAGNTIYF. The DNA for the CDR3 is TGTGCCAGCAGCCAACGGGTTGGGGGGATCGCTGGAAACACCATATATTTT.